Below, 9 T cell receptor beta chains from the same sample are listed, as sequenced in a study of blood T cell repertoires in COVID-19. The repertoire was sequenced with immunoSEQ multiplex PCR; TCRdb's copy has only in-frame clones and lacks some. The data show about 200,000 clones, 70% to 90% seen once. Sequenced: peripheral blood. The receptors here all came from a woman in her sixties or seventies with acute or convalescent COVID-19.

The chain joins TRBV28 to TRBJ2-2; D is ambiguous. The CDR3 runs 12 residues. The germline V gene encodes CDR1 MDHEN and CDR2 SYDVKM. Trimming removed 1 base from V and 7 bases from J, with 4 bases in between. CDR3 nucleotide sequence: TGTGCCAGCAGTTTATTAAACGGGGAGCTGTTTTTT. Protein sequence: CASSLLNGELFF.

DNA for the CDR3: TGTGCCAGCAGCCCCCGACTAGCGGGAGGGCGGGAGACCCAGTACTTC. As protein: CASSPRLAGGRETQYF. J is TRBJ2-5 and V is TRBV9; TRBD2 matches at 14 bases. CDR1 and CDR2 from the germline V gene are SGDLS and YYNGEE. V was pared by 4 bases and J by 5 bases, with 7 bases of the junction left unmatched. The CDR3 length is 16 residues.

V is TRBV5-4 and J is TRBJ1-2; 8 bases are a match to TRBD1. The CDR3 runs 13 residues. CDR1 SGHNT and CDR2 YYREEE come from the germline V gene (reference sequence). Unmatched junction bases numbered 2, after V lost 1 base and J lost 6 bases. The CDR3 nucleotides read TGTGCCAGCAGCTTGCCGACAGGGGATGGCTACACCTTC. It yields the protein CASSLPTGDGYTF.

The rearrangement links TRBV7-3 to TRBJ1-6, with 8 bases matching TRBD1. Losses at the gene ends were 3 bases for V and 10 bases for J; bases not matched to a gene: 5. Germline lookup yields CDR1 SGHTA and CDR2 FQGTGA. CDR3 length: 14 residues. CDR3 nucleotide sequence: TGTGCCAGCAGCTTTACAGGGGGTGGGTCACCCCTCCACTTT. Amino acid sequence: CASSFTGGGSPLHF.

This clone came up once. V and J are TRBV6-5 and TRBJ2-1, with 7 nucleotides matching TRBD2. The CDR3 runs 15 residues. The germline gives CDR1 MNHEY, CDR2 SVGAGI. J was trimmed by 7 bases and V by 2 bases; bases with no gene match: 8. CDR3 DNA: TGTGCCAGCAGTTACGACGGGAGGCCCCAGAATGAGCAGTTCTTC. Its translation is CASSYDGRPQNEQFF.

The genes are TRBV23-1 and TRBJ2-5; the D gene is possibly TRBD1 (6 bases). TRBV23-1 counts as an open reading frame of uncertain function. The ends were cut back, 2 bases at V and 7 bases at J, with 17 bases in the middle. The CDR3 is 15 residues long. The CDR3 coding sequence is TGCGCCAGCAGTCAAATCCCACAGGGTGGTGTGACCCAGTACTTC. Protein product: CASSQIPQGGVTQYF.

This clone has only one observation. The rearrangement links TRBV5-1 to TRBJ1-2; 9 bases are shared with TRBD1. CDR3 length: 14 amino acids. The germline V gene encodes CDR1 SGHRS and CDR2 YFSETQ. The ends lost 4 bases at V and 5 bases at J; junction bases unmatched: 6. The CDR3 region is CASSPGTGNYGYTF. CDR3 nucleotides: TGCGCCAGCAGCCCTGGGACAGGGAATTATGGCTACACCTTC.

The CDR3 DNA is TGTGCCAGCAGTGAGGAGGGGCTCCTGAACACCGGGGAGCTGTTTTTT. It codes for CASSEEGLLNTGELFF. The J gene is TRBJ2-2, the V gene TRBV6-1, with D perhaps TRBD2 (6 bases). V lost 3 bases to trimming and J lost 1 base, with 12 bases between them. The CDR3 is made up of 16 amino acids. Germline V gene data show CDR1 as MNHNS and CDR2 as SASEGT.

The chain uses TRBV6-5 and TRBJ1-2; possible D gene TRBD1, 6 bases. Trimming shortened V by 3 bases and J by 5 bases, and 10 bases separated the two germline ends. The CDR3 loop spans 13 amino acids. CDR1 MNHEY and CDR2 SVGAGI come from the germline V gene. The DNA for the CDR3 is TGTGCCAGCAGTTATTCGGACAGTTATGGCTACACCTTC. Translation: CASSYSDSYGYTF.